Sequencing of this TCR beta chain was carried out in a study of cytomegalovirus exposure and HLA in healthy donors. Broader study findings: It was reported in a later analysis that an Asian-associated ancestry cluster showed fewer N-insertions than the approximately 700-donor mean.

This clone was detected only once. Its antigen is not identified. The germline gene is not matched at one end of the junction; a read error may be the cause. Amplification used 60 Vbeta primers and 13 Jbeta primers. Clones were sequenced by immunoSEQ multiplex PCR, and TCRdb holds only the in-frame ones, with some missing. The profile shows approximately 150,000 clones, nearly 80% of them singletons. Those who donated were healthy bone marrow donors. The CDR3 covers 13 residues. Germline V gene lookup returns CDR1 SGHRS and CDR2 YFSETQ. Sequencing input: PBMCs. The rearrangement links TRBV5-1 to TRBJ1-2; D possibly corresponds to TRBD1 (5 bases). The TCR sequence derives from a male donor in good health and CMV-seronegative. The CDR3 DNA reads TGCGCCGGCAGCTTGGGTCAGGGTCGTGGCTACACCTTC. The encoded protein is CAGSLGQGRGYTF.